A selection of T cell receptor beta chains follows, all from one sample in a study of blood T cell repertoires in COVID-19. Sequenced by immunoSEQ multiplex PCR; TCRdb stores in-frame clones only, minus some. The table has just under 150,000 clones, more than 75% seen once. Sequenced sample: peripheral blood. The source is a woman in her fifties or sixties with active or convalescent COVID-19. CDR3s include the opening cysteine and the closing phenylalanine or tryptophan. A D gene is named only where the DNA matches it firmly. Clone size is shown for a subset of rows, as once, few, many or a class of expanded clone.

CDR3 DNA: TGTGCCAGCAGCGTAGTTCCCTCCGGGACAGGGGGTTCGGAGACCCAGTACTTC; CDR3 protein: CASSVVPSGTGGSETQYF; V gene: TRBV9; D gene: TRBD1; clone size: NA; J gene: TRBJ2-5
CDR3 DNA: TGTGCCAGCAGCGTCCCCGAGGGTAGGACTGAAGCTTTCTTT; CDR3 protein: CASSVPEGRTEAFF; V gene: TRBV7-8; D gene: NA; clone size: once; J gene: TRBJ1-1
CDR3 DNA: TGCAGCGTTACAGGGACCCCAAATCAGCCCCAGCATTTT; CDR3 protein: CSVTGTPNQPQHF; V gene: TRBV29-1; D gene: NA; clone size: NA; J gene: TRBJ1-5
CDR3 DNA: TGTGCCTGGAGTCGACAGGGAAATCAGCCCCAGCATTTT; CDR3 protein: CAWSRQGNQPQHF; V gene: TRBV30; D gene: TRBD1; clone size: few; J gene: TRBJ1-5
CDR3 DNA: TGCAGCGTTGCAGGGGTCGGTGGCTACACCTTC; CDR3 protein: CSVAGVGGYTF; V gene: TRBV29-1; D gene: NA; clone size: NA; J gene: TRBJ1-2
CDR3 DNA: TGTGCCATCACCGAGGGGGTGGCCGGGGAGCTGTTTTTT; CDR3 protein: CAITEGVAGELFF; V gene: TRBV10-3; D gene: NA; clone size: NA; J gene: TRBJ2-2
CDR3 DNA: TGTGCCAGCAGCCCCCACAGCTATGGCTACACCTTC; CDR3 protein: CASSPHSYGYTF; V gene: TRBV12-3/TRBV12-4; D gene: NA; clone size: NA; J gene: TRBJ1-2
CDR3 DNA: TGTGCCAGCAGCCCCCCGGGACTAGCGGGAGCTGAGCAGTTCTTC; CDR3 protein: CASSPPGLAGAEQFF; V gene: TRBV7-8; D gene: TRBD2; clone size: NA; J gene: TRBJ2-1
CDR3 DNA: TGTGCCACCAGTGATCCCCGGGACAGTAATGAGCAGTTCTTC; CDR3 protein: CATSDPRDSNEQFF; V gene: TRBV24-1; D gene: TRBD1; clone size: NA; J gene: TRBJ2-1
CDR3 DNA: TGTGCCAGCAGCTTAGGCGGCCGGGTGGATAACTATGGCTACACCTTC; CDR3 protein: CASSLGGRVDNYGYTF; V gene: TRBV7-2; D gene: NA; clone size: NA; J gene: TRBJ1-2
CDR3 DNA: TGTGCCAGCAGCTTGGCCGGGGTCCCCGTGGGAGGCTACACCTTC; CDR3 protein: CASSLAGVPVGGYTF; V gene: TRBV5-4; D gene: NA; clone size: NA; J gene: TRBJ1-2
CDR3 DNA: TGTGCCAGCAGTTCCGGGACAGCTAGCACAGATACGCAGTATTTT; CDR3 protein: CASSSGTASTDTQYF; V gene: TRBV6-6; D gene: TRBD1; clone size: NA; J gene: TRBJ2-3
CDR3 DNA: TGTGCCTGGAGTGGGGCAGGGGGCCTCATATCGGGTCAGCCCCAGCATTTT; CDR3 protein: CAWSGAGGLISGQPQHF; V gene: TRBV30; D gene: TRBD1; clone size: NA; J gene: TRBJ1-5
CDR3 DNA: TGTGCCAGCACCCCACAGAGCTCTGGAAACACCATATATTTT; CDR3 protein: CASTPQSSGNTIYF; V gene: TRBV7-9; D gene: NA; clone size: NA; J gene: TRBJ1-3
CDR3 DNA: TGTGCCATCGGGACTAGCGGGCTGGGGACCTACAATGAGCAGTTCTTC; CDR3 protein: CAIGTSGLGTYNEQFF; V gene: TRBV10-3; D gene: TRBD2; clone size: NA; J gene: TRBJ2-1
CDR3 DNA: TGTGCCAGCAGTTTGGAGCTCTATGGCTACACCTTC; CDR3 protein: CASSLELYGYTF; V gene: TRBV28; D gene: NA; clone size: NA; J gene: TRBJ1-2
CDR3 DNA: TGTGCCAGCAGAGTACAGAGTACTGAAGCTTTCTTT; CDR3 protein: CASRVQSTEAFF; V gene: TRBV2; D gene: NA; clone size: NA; J gene: TRBJ1-1
CDR3 DNA: TGTGCCAGCAGCTTAGAGCGGGGACACTACGAGCAGTACTTC; CDR3 protein: CASSLERGHYEQYF; V gene: TRBV7-2; D gene: NA; clone size: NA; J gene: TRBJ2-7
CDR3 DNA: TGTGCCAGCAGCCTGATCGGTCCAGGGGCTAATGAAAAACTGTTTTTT; CDR3 protein: CASSLIGPGANEKLFF; V gene: TRBV7-2; D gene: NA; clone size: NA; J gene: TRBJ1-4
CDR3 DNA: TGTGCCAGCAGTGTCGACAGAATGAACACTGAAGCTTTCTTT; CDR3 protein: CASSVDRMNTEAFF; V gene: TRBV6-2/TRBV6-3; D gene: NA; clone size: NA; J gene: TRBJ1-1
CDR3 DNA: TGTGCCACCAGCAGACCCCGCGCGGGTAAGACTGAAGCTTTCTTT; CDR3 protein: CATSRPRAGKTEAFF; V gene: TRBV15; D gene: NA; clone size: NA; J gene: TRBJ1-1
CDR3 DNA: TGCAGCGTTGTGAGGGACAGGGGGGGCACTGAAGCTTTCTTT; CDR3 protein: CSVVRDRGGTEAFF; V gene: TRBV29-1; D gene: TRBD1; clone size: few; J gene: TRBJ1-1
CDR3 DNA: TGTGCCAGCAGTGAACAGGGCCGAGGAGAGACCCAGTACTTC; CDR3 protein: CASSEQGRGETQYF; V gene: TRBV25-1; D gene: NA; clone size: few; J gene: TRBJ2-5
CDR3 DNA: TGTGCCAGCAGTTCCCCACAGGGCTCTGGAAACACCATATATTTT; CDR3 protein: CASSSPQGSGNTIYF; V gene: TRBV27; D gene: NA; clone size: NA; J gene: TRBJ1-3
CDR3 DNA: TGTGCCAGCAGCCTACAGGGAGCTGGAAACACCATATATTTT; CDR3 protein: CASSLQGAGNTIYF; V gene: TRBV7-9; D gene: NA; clone size: NA; J gene: TRBJ1-3
CDR3 DNA: TGCGCCAGCAGCCAAGACCGGGAGGGCTCAGATACGCAGTATTTT; CDR3 protein: CASSQDREGSDTQYF; V gene: TRBV4-3; D gene: TRBD2; clone size: once; J gene: TRBJ2-3
CDR3 DNA: TGTGCCAGCAGCCGCGGATTAGCGGGAGAGCGAAATGAGCAGTTCTTC; CDR3 protein: CASSRGLAGERNEQFF; V gene: TRBV28; D gene: TRBD2; clone size: NA; J gene: TRBJ2-1
CDR3 DNA: TGTGCCTGGAGGGCGATACCAGGGGGCACTGAAGCTTTCTTT; CDR3 protein: CAWRAIPGGTEAFF; V gene: TRBV30; D gene: TRBD1; clone size: NA; J gene: TRBJ1-1
CDR3 DNA: TGTGCCAGCAGCTCCCCCGGGACTAGCGGGATAAGACTCTACGAGCAGTACTTC; CDR3 protein: CASSSPGTSGIRLYEQYF; V gene: TRBV7-2; D gene: TRBD2; clone size: NA; J gene: TRBJ2-7
CDR3 DNA: TGTGCCAGCAGGATGTCGGGGGGGGGCACTGAAGCTTTCTTT; CDR3 protein: CASRMSGGGTEAFF; V gene: TRBV6-6; D gene: NA; clone size: NA; J gene: TRBJ1-1
CDR3 DNA: TGTGCCAGCAGCTCCCGCGGCGGGGGGAACACTGAAGCTTTCTTT; CDR3 protein: CASSSRGGGNTEAFF; V gene: TRBV7-3; D gene: NA; clone size: NA; J gene: TRBJ1-1
CDR3 DNA: TGTGCCAGCAGCCGCGGGACTAGCTTAGAAGATACGCAGTATTTT; CDR3 protein: CASSRGTSLEDTQYF; V gene: TRBV7-9; D gene: TRBD2; clone size: NA; J gene: TRBJ2-3
CDR3 DNA: TGCGCCAGCAGCCAAGAAGACAGTAATCAGCCCCAGCATTTT; CDR3 protein: CASSQEDSNQPQHF; V gene: TRBV4-3; D gene: NA; clone size: NA; J gene: TRBJ1-5
CDR3 DNA: TGTGCCAGCAGTCACCCCCAGGGAAGTCCCGGGGAGCTGTTTTTT; CDR3 protein: CASSHPQGSPGELFF; V gene: TRBV6-2/TRBV6-3; D gene: NA; clone size: NA; J gene: TRBJ2-2
CDR3 DNA: TGTGCCAGCAGTTACTCACAGGGACGGGAGACCCAGTACTTC; CDR3 protein: CASSYSQGRETQYF; V gene: TRBV6-5; D gene: NA; clone size: few; J gene: TRBJ2-5
CDR3 DNA: TGTGCCAGCAGCTTAGCAAAAGGAAAGGGAGACTTAAATCAGCCCCAGCATTTT; CDR3 protein: CASSLAKGKGDLNQPQHF; V gene: TRBV7-9; D gene: NA; clone size: few; J gene: TRBJ1-5
CDR3 DNA: TGTGCCAGCAGCCGTTTACCCGGGAACACTGAAGCTTTCTTT; CDR3 protein: CASSRLPGNTEAFF; V gene: TRBV3-1/TRBV3-2; D gene: NA; clone size: NA; J gene: TRBJ1-1
CDR3 DNA: TGTGCCAGCAATAAAGGAAGTAGGCCACTACAAGAGACCCAGTACTTC; CDR3 protein: CASNKGSRPLQETQYF; V gene: TRBV28; D gene: NA; clone size: NA; J gene: TRBJ2-5
CDR3 DNA: TGTGCCAGCAGCGCCTCCGGGGGTCGGCCCCAGCATTTT; CDR3 protein: CASSASGGRPQHF; V gene: TRBV12-3/TRBV12-4; D gene: NA; clone size: few; J gene: TRBJ1-5
CDR3 DNA: TGCGCCAGCACCCGACAGGGGGACTATGGCTACACCTTC; CDR3 protein: CASTRQGDYGYTF; V gene: TRBV10-2; D gene: TRBD1; clone size: NA; J gene: TRBJ1-2
CDR3 DNA: TGTGCCAGCAGTCCGCCCCGAGGGCCCCTCTACACCGGGGAGCTGTTTTTT; CDR3 protein: CASSPPRGPLYTGELFF; V gene: TRBV27; D gene: NA; clone size: NA; J gene: TRBJ2-2
CDR3 DNA: TGTGCCAGTAGTATCAAGAGCAGGGTCGATGGCTACACCTTC; CDR3 protein: CASSIKSRVDGYTF; V gene: TRBV19; D gene: NA; clone size: once; J gene: TRBJ1-2
CDR3 DNA: TGTGCCAGCAGTTCCGCACTAGCAGGGGAGCTGTTTTTT; CDR3 protein: CASSSALAGELFF; V gene: TRBV27; D gene: NA; clone size: NA; J gene: TRBJ2-2